The 22 T cell receptor beta chains listed next were all sequenced from one sample in a study of blood T cell repertoires in COVID-19. The data were produced by immunoSEQ multiplex PCR, yet TCRdb's version contains in-frame clones alone and is incomplete. The data show 40,000 to 50,000 clones, 90% seen once. Sequencing used peripheral blood. These receptors all stem from a man between 70 and 80 years old with acute or convalescent COVID-19.

J is TRBJ1-6 and V is TRBV30; 7 bases match TRBD1. The CDR3 loop spans 12 amino acids. V shed 3 bases, J shed 18 bases, and the junction held 11 bases outside the gene matches. Germline CDR1 and CDR2: GTSNPN and SVGIG (reference sequence). CDR3 sequence: CAWSGAQGLAHF. CDR3 in DNA: TGTGCCTGGAGCGGGGCACAGGGGCTTGCCCACTTT.

The CDR3 DNA sequence: TGTGCCAGCAGCCAAGATCTCTCTCTACAAGAGACCCAGTACTTC. Translating it yields CASSQDLSLQETQYF. The chain is built from TRBV3-1 (or the pseudogene TRBV3-2) and TRBJ2-5; no firm D call. The germline V gene encodes CDR1 LGHDT and CDR2 YNNKEL (reference sequence). V was trimmed by 0 bases and J by 2 bases, leaving 10 bases between them. The CDR3 totals 15 residues.

The chain uses TRBV4-3 and TRBJ2-7; D is perhaps TRBD1 (6 bases). The CDR3 has 15 amino acids. Germline lookup yields CDR1 LGHNA and CDR2 YSLEER. With 2 bases removed from V and 1 base from J, the gap between germline ends came to 12 bases. This CDR3 reads CASSQTGIGSYEQYF. The CDR3, as DNA: TGCGCCAGCAGCCAAACAGGGATCGGGTCCTACGAGCAGTACTTC.

Only one count was recorded for this clone. The V call is TRBV4-2, the J call TRBJ2-1; D is possibly TRBD1 (5 bases). V dropped 1 base and J dropped 7 bases, with 14 bases sitting between them. The CDR3 is 15 amino acids. Germline V CDR1 and CDR2: LGHNA, YNFKEQ. CDR3 sequence reads: CASSQVRQLSNEQFF. The DNA for the CDR3 is TGTGCCAGCAGCCAAGTTCGACAGCTTTCTAATGAGCAGTTCTTC.

The sample holds one count of this clone. The rearrangement joins TRBV13 to TRBJ2-7; 10 bases align to TRBD2. The CDR3 sequence is 18 residues long. The ends lost 0 bases at V and 7 bases at J; junction bases unmatched: 15. CDR1 is PRHDT, CDR2 FYEKMQ, per germline (reference sequence). CDR3 residues: CASSLGPLGAGGSSEQYF. CDR3 sequence (DNA): TGTGCCAGCAGCTTAGGTCCCCTGGGAGCGGGGGGGTCCTCGGAGCAGTACTTC.

The chain recombines TRBV3-1 (or the pseudogene TRBV3-2) with TRBJ2-5; 9 bases match TRBD2. Germline CDR1 and CDR2: LGHDT and YNNKEL (reference sequence). Losses at the gene ends were 4 bases for V and 9 bases for J; bases not matched to a gene: 18. The CDR3 consists of 17 residues. The CDR3 sequence is CASSPFLGGGGPLAQYF. In DNA form, the CDR3 reads TGTGCCAGCAGCCCCTTCCTTGGCGGGGGGGGACCTTTGGCCCAGTACTTC.

The gene calls are TRBV4-2 and TRBJ2-2; maybe TRBD2 (6 bases). The CDR3 extends over 16 amino acids. Germline CDR1 is LGHNA and CDR2 is YNFKEQ. V was shortened by 0 bases and J by 0 bases, with 8 bases between the two germline ends. The CDR3 here is CASSQEGGANTGELFF. Written as DNA, the CDR3 is TGTGCCAGCAGCCAAGAAGGCGGGGCGAACACCGGGGAGCTGTTTTTT.

This clone was picked up one time. V and J are TRBV4-3 and TRBJ1-1; 9 nucleotides align to TRBD1. With 4 bases clipped from V and 4 bases from J, the junction kept 4 bases outside the gene matches. Germline CDR1 and CDR2: LGHNA and YSLEER. The length of the CDR3 is 14 residues. The CDR3 protein is CASSPDRGPTEAFF. The CDR3 DNA sequence: TGCGCCAGCAGCCCGGACAGGGGCCCCACTGAAGCTTTCTTT.

The rearrangement uses TRBV6-2 or TRBV6-3 and TRBJ1-5, with 9 bases aligning to TRBD1. There are 15 residues in the CDR3. CDR1 and CDR2 from the germline V gene are MNHEY and SVGEGT. Trimming at V came to 4 bases and at J to 3 bases, leaving 4 bases not matched to a gene. The CDR3 reads CASSSRDRANQPQHF. DNA for the CDR3: TGTGCCAGCAGTTCTCGGGACAGGGCCAATCAGCCCCAGCATTTT.

The V gene is TRBV2, the J gene TRBJ2-5; D perhaps matches TRBD1 (6 bases). V was shortened by 5 bases and J by 4 bases, with 14 bases between the two germline ends. The V gene's germline CDR1 is SNHLY and CDR2 FYNNEI. The CDR3 loop spans 14 amino acids. CDR3 sequence reads: CASSRIRQVETQYF. The CDR3, as DNA: TGTGCCAGCAGTCGAATCCGACAGGTAGAGACCCAGTACTTC.

This clone was seen just once. The chain employs TRBV19 and TRBJ1-1; possible D gene TRBD1, 5 bases. V shed 7 bases and J shed 3 bases, with 18 bases lying between them. Germline CDR1 and CDR2: LNHDA and SQIVND (reference sequence). The length of the CDR3 is 15 residues. DNA of the CDR3: TGTGCCAGTATACGGATGAGAGGAGGGGACACTGAAGCTTTCTTT. This gives the protein CASIRMRGGDTEAFF.

The J gene is TRBJ2-5, the V gene TRBV29-1; no clear D. Germline V gene data show CDR1 as SQVTM and CDR2 as ANQGSEA. Trimming left V 8 bases short and J 2 bases short, with 15 bases between. The CDR3 extends over 13 amino acids. This CDR3 reads CSSLAPLQETQYF. Written as DNA, the CDR3 is TGCAGCTCTCTCGCGCCCCTACAAGAGACCCAGTACTTC.

This chain connects TRBV9 to TRBJ2-5, with 14 bases that match TRBD2. Germline CDR1 SGDLS, CDR2 YYNGEE. V shed 3 bases and J 4 bases; nucleotides not matched to a gene: 8. The CDR3 has 17 amino acids. The CDR3 DNA reads TGTGCCAGCAGCGCGACTAGCGGGGGGGGGCTAGCAGAGACCCAGTACTTC. Its translation: CASSATSGGGLAETQYF.

The rearrangement links TRBV7-6 to TRBJ2-6; possible D gene TRBD1, 6 bases. The V end lost 6 bases, the J end lost 4 bases, and 13 bases lay between the germline ends. The CDR3 totals 15 residues. Germline loops: CDR1 SGHVS, CDR2 FNYEAQ. The DNA for the CDR3 is TGTGCCAGCAGTCTTACAGGGCCCGGGGCCAACGTCCTGACTTTC. Protein product: CASSLTGPGANVLTF.

The rearrangement links TRBV12-3 or TRBV12-4 to TRBJ1-2; weak D call: TRBD1 (6 bases). The CDR3 contains 13 residues. V lost 6 bases to trimming and J lost 4 bases, with 12 bases between them. CDR3 in amino acids: CASRSQGSYGYTF. CDR3 sequence (DNA): TGTGCCAGCAGGTCACAGGGTAGCTATGGCTACACCTTC.

As concerns this clone: The junction departs from the called germline gene at one end, perhaps through a read error. This chain links TRBV7-7 with TRBJ2-2, with D possibly TRBD1 on 5 matching bases. The V gene's germline CDR1 is SSHAT and CDR2 FNYEAQ (reference sequence). This CDR3 has 19 amino acids. The CDR3: CASSSTPLSRQTNTGELFF. Written as DNA, the CDR3 is TGTGCTAGCAGCTCAACCCCCCTAAGCAGACAGACGAACACCGGGGAGCTGTTTTTT.

V gene TRBV10-2 combines with J gene TRBJ2-2, with a tentative D call TRBD1 (5 bases). The CDR3 is made up of 15 amino acids. V lost 6 bases and J lost 5, with 16 bases in between. Germline CDR1 reads WSHSY; CDR2 reads SAAADI. The CDR3 here is CASRNAAGHTGELFF. CDR3 nucleotide sequence: TGCGCCAGCAGAAATGCTGCAGGACATACCGGGGAGCTGTTTTTT.

The sample holds one count of this clone. Relative to the germline gene, one junction end is altered; a read error may explain this. The rearrangement links TRBV5-6 to TRBJ2-7; D is ambiguous. The length of the CDR3 is 12 residues. Germline assignment: CDR1 SGHDT and CDR2 YYEEEE. CDR3 sequence reads: CASSLAETQSDF. The CDR3 region has the DNA TGTGCCAGCAGCTTGGCCGAGACTCAATCAGATTTC.

V gene TRBV18 combines with J gene TRBJ1-1; tentative D call: TRBD1 (6 bases). V lost 6 bases to trimming and J lost 4 bases, with 18 bases between them. The CDR3 runs 15 residues. The V gene's germline CDR1 is KGHSH and CDR2 LQKENI. The CDR3 coding sequence is TGTGCCAGCTCCGGGGACAATACCCCCTCCACTGAAGCTTTCTTT. Residues: CASSGDNTPSTEAFF.

This sequence joins TRBV2 and TRBJ2-7, with D perhaps matching TRBD1 (6 bases). Germline assignment: CDR1 SNHLY and CDR2 FYNNEI. The CDR3 is made up of 14 amino acids. Trimming cost V 4 bases and J 5 bases, with 15 bases left between them. The CDR3, as DNA: TGTGCCAGCAGTGCGAGGCAGGGGAAGGACGAGCAGTACTTC. Translation: CASSARQGKDEQYF.

The J gene is TRBJ1-1, the V gene TRBV7-9; 7 bases agree with TRBD1. Trimming took 1 base from V and 1 from J; bases not matched to a gene: 3. Germline V gives CDR1 SEHNR, CDR2 FQNEAQ (reference sequence). There are 15 residues in the CDR3. The CDR3 nucleotides are TGTGCCAGCAGCTTAGGTTGGACAGGGAACACTGAAGCTTTCTTT. As protein: CASSLGWTGNTEAFF.

The J gene is TRBJ1-1, the V gene TRBV7-8; no reliable D call. CDR1 is SGHVS and CDR2 is FQNEAQ in the germline V gene. The CDR3 is made up of 13 amino acids. V lost 4 bases to trimming and J lost 4 bases, with 10 bases between them. The CDR3 spells CASSYTAFTEAFF. The CDR3 nucleotides read TGTGCCAGCAGCTACACAGCATTCACTGAAGCTTTCTTT.